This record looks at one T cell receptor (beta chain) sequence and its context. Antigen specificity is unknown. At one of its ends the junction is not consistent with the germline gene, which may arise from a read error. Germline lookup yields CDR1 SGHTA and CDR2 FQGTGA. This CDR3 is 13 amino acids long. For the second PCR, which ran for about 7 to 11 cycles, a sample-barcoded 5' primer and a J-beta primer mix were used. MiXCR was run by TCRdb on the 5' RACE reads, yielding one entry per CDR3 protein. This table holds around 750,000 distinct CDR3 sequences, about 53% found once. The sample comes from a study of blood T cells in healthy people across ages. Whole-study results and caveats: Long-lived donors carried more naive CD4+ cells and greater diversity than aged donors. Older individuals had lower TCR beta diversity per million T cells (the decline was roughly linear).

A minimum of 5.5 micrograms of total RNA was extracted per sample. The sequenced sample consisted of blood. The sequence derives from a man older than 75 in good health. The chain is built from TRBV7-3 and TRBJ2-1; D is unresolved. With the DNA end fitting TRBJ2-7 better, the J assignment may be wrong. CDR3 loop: CASTLGPYNEQYF. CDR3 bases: TGTGCCAGCACCTTAGGGCCCTACAATGAGCAGTACTTC.